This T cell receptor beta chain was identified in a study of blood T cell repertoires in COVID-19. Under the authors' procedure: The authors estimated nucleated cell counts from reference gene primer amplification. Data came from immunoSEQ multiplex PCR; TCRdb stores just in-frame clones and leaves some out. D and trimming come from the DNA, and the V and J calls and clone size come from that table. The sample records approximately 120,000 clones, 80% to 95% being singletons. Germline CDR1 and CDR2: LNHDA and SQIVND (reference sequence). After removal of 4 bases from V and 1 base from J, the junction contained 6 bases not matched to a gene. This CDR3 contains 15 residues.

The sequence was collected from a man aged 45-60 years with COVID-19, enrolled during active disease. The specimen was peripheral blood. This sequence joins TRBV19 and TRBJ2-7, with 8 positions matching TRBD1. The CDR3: CASSTTGTGSYEQYF. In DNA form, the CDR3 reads TGTGCCAGTAGTACCACCGGGACAGGTTCCTACGAGCAGTACTTC.